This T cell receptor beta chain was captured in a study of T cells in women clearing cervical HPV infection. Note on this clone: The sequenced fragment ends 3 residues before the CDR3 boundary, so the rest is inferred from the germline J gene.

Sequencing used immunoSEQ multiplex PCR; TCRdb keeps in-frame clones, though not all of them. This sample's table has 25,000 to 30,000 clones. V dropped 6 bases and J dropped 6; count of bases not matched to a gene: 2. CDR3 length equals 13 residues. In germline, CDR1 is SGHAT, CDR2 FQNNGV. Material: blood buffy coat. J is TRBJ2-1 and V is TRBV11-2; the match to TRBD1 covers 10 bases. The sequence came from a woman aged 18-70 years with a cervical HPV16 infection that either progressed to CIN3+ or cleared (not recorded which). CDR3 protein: CASRRTGGNEQFF. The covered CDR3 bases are TGTGCCAGCAGAAGGACAGGGGGCAATGAG.